One and the same sample provided the 26 T cell receptor beta chains below, sequenced in a study of identical twins. TCRdb re-analysed the 5' RACE reads in MiXCR, keeping a single row per CDR3 protein. The data contain around 250,000 distinct CDR3 sequences, about 12% of them seen just once; the ten biggest clones take up more than 3.5%. The sample was also reused in another study, on yellow fever vaccine responses in identical twins.

Sequencing input: memory (CD45RO+) T cells sorted from blood. The source of these receptors is a woman aged 18-29 years in good health.

There are many counts of this clonotype. The chain uses TRBV20-1 and TRBJ2-3, with 8 bases lining up with TRBD2. CDR3 length: 16 amino acids. V was pared by 5 bases and J by 2 bases, with 12 bases of the junction left unmatched. Germline loops: CDR1 DFQATT, CDR2 SNEGSKA (reference sequence). The CDR3 region is CSALSPSGRNTDTQYF. CDR3 in DNA: TGCAGTGCTCTATCTCCTAGCGGGCGAAACACAGATACGCAGTATTTT.

The rearrangement uses TRBV4-3 and TRBJ2-1; 10 bases fit TRBD1. With 0 bases clipped from V and 9 bases from J, the junction kept 8 bases outside the gene matches. CDR3 length: 16 amino acids. The germline V gene has CDR1 LGHNA and CDR2 YSLEER. The CDR3 loop is CASSQDGTGAGGEQFF. Here the CDR3 DNA reads TGCGCCAGCAGCCAAGACGGGACAGGGGCGGGAGGTGAGCAGTTCTTC.

This clonotype was counted only a few times. The chain joins TRBV5-5 to TRBJ1-1; D remains ambiguous. The germline CDR1 and CDR2 sequences are SGHKS and YYEKEE (reference sequence). V dropped 7 bases and J dropped 0 bases, with 7 bases sitting between them. CDR3 length equals 12 residues. Written as DNA, the CDR3 is TGTGCCAGCGCTACACTGAACACTGAAGCTTTCTTT. Translation gives CASATLNTEAFF.

This clonotype occurred many times. This sequence joins TRBV25-1 and TRBJ2-2; 8 nucleotides line up with TRBD1. The CDR3 loop spans 16 amino acids. V lost 6 bases to trimming and J lost 1 base; unmatched junction nucleotides: 7. Per germline, CDR1 MGHDK and CDR2 SYGVNS. The chain's CDR3 is CASRSPGTGNTGELFF. As DNA, the CDR3 is TGTGCCAGCAGGAGCCCAGGGACAGGGAACACCGGGGAGCTGTTTTTT.

The chain recombines TRBV6-1 with TRBJ1-5; D ambiguous. From germline, CDR1 is MNHNS and CDR2 SASEGT. The CDR3 is 16 amino acids. The V end lost 8 bases, the J end lost 0 bases, and 17 bases lay between the germline ends. CDR3 coding DNA: TGTGCCAGCTGCGAGGCAGGATGGGATAGCAATCAGCCCCAGCATTTT. This translates into CASCEAGWDSNQPQHF.

This clonotype was counted at least ten times. The V call is TRBV12-3 or TRBV12-4, the J call TRBJ1-5; 11 bases are a match to TRBD1. With 6 bases clipped from V and 7 bases from J, the junction kept 5 bases outside the gene matches. The CDR3 is 14 amino acids. CDR3 nucleotides: TGTGCCAGCAGCTGGACAGGGGGCTCACAGCCCCAGCATTTT. Protein product: CASSWTGGSQPQHF.

V is TRBV2 and J is TRBJ1-5; 10 nucleotides agree with TRBD1. The CDR3 totals 14 residues. Losses at the gene ends were 6 bases for V and 4 bases for J; bases not matched to a gene: 3. Germline V gene lookup returns CDR1 SNHLY and CDR2 FYNNEI. CDR3 DNA sequence: TGTGCCAGCAGCGACAGGGGGCAGAATCAGCCCCAGCATTTT. It is translated as CASSDRGQNQPQHF.

This clonotype has a handful of counts. The chain links TRBV14 to TRBJ2-1; 8 nucleotides agree with TRBD1. The V segment lost 5 bases and the J segment 0 bases; nucleotides outside the gene matches: 18. This CDR3 spans 20 amino acids. The germline V gene has CDR1 SGHDN and CDR2 FVKESK. This CDR3 is CASSSYGTGRQRSSYNEQFF. CDR3 coding DNA: TGTGCCAGCAGCTCCTACGGGACAGGTCGCCAAAGGAGCTCCTACAATGAGCAGTTCTTC.

This clonotype was found a few times. V gene TRBV6-2 or TRBV6-3 combines with J gene TRBJ2-5, with 13 bases aligning to TRBD2. Trimming at V came to 0 bases and at J to 9 bases, leaving 10 bases not matched to a gene. Per germline, CDR1 MNHEY and CDR2 SVGEGT. This CDR3 has 17 amino acids. The CDR3 here is CASSYSIPGLAGDPQYF. CDR3 sequence (DNA): TGTGCCAGCAGTTACTCGATCCCCGGACTAGCGGGAGACCCCCAGTACTTC.

The CDR3 region has the DNA TGCGCCAGCAGCCCCCGGAGGGGACTCAATGAGCAGTTCTTC. This translates into CASSPRRGLNEQFF. The chain has TRBV4-3 and TRBJ2-1, with TRBD2 as a possible D gene (6 bases). From germline, CDR1 is LGHNA and CDR2 YSLEER. CDR3 size: 14 residues. The V gene lost 4 bases and the J gene lost 6 bases, with 13 bases spanning the gap.

This clonotype has more than one count but fewer than ten. This chain uses TRBV12-3 or TRBV12-4 with TRBJ2-1, with 11 positions matching TRBD2. The CDR3 is 16 residues long. J lost 5 bases, V lost 5 bases, and 8 bases had no gene match. In DNA, the CDR3 is TGTGCCAGCAGTCGACTGACTAGCGGGATACACAATGAGCAGTTCTTC. It is translated as CASSRLTSGIHNEQFF.

V gene TRBV6-1 combines with J gene TRBJ2-7; D uncertain. Trimming took 6 bases from V and 0 from J, leaving 12 bases between them. Germline V gives CDR1 MNHNS, CDR2 SASEGT. The CDR3 is made up of 14 amino acids. CDR3 residues: CASRSFGRSYEQYF. DNA of the CDR3: TGTGCCAGCAGATCGTTTGGGCGCTCCTACGAGCAGTACTTC.

This clonotype was detected a few times. The rearrangement joins TRBV6-5 to TRBJ2-2; 7 nucleotides line up with TRBD1. CDR1 and CDR2 (germline): MNHEY, SVGAGI. This CDR3 has 15 amino acids. Losses at the gene ends were 0 bases for V and 6 bases for J; bases not matched to a gene: 4. The CDR3 spells CASSYSTGWAGELFF. In DNA form, the CDR3 reads TGTGCCAGCAGTTACTCGACAGGGTGGGCCGGGGAGCTGTTTTTT.

This clonotype was found a few times. CDR3 protein: CASSLSQGFNEKLFF. The CDR3 DNA is TGCGCCAGCAGCCTGAGTCAAGGATTCAATGAAAAACTGTTTTTT. The V call is TRBV5-1, the J call TRBJ1-4; D is ambiguous. V was cut by 4 bases and J by 5 bases, with 15 bases left in between. This CDR3 comprises 15 residues. CDR1 SGHRS and CDR2 YFSETQ come from the germline V gene.

V usage is TRBV7-2 and J usage is TRBJ2-1; 8 nucleotides agree with TRBD1. Germline values: CDR1 SGHTA, CDR2 FQGNSA. The CDR3 runs to 14 residues. The V segment lost 6 bases and the J segment 10 bases; nucleotides outside the gene matches: 11. The DNA of the CDR3 is TGTGCCAGCAGTTTTTCCTCGTCAGGGGGCGAGCAGTTCTTC. Translating gives CASSFSSSGGEQFF.

This rearrangement joins TRBV7-9 to TRBJ1-2; D may be TRBD1 (5 bases). The V gene lost 5 bases and the J gene lost 8 bases, with 18 bases spanning the gap. Germline CDR1 SEHNR, CDR2 FQNEAQ (reference sequence). This CDR3 is built from 14 residues. The CDR3 is CASSMDTRKLGYTF. CDR3 bases: TGTGCCAGCAGCATGGACACGAGAAAGCTCGGCTACACCTTC. Complete variable domain (other parts from reference TRBV7-9 and TRBJ1-2): DTGVSQNPRHKITKRGQNVTFRCDPISEHNRLYWYRQTLGQGPEFLTYFQNEAQLEKSRLLSDRFSAERPKGSFSTLEIQRTEQGDSAMYLCASSMDTRKLGYTFGSGTRLTVV.

This clonotype turned up a few times. The gene calls are TRBV15 and TRBJ2-2, with TRBD2 matching over 11 bases. The V and J ends lost 9 bases and 4 bases, in that order; junction bases with no gene match: 4. The length of the CDR3 is 14 residues. Looked up from germline, CDR1 is LNHNV and CDR2 is YYDKDF (reference sequence). CDR3 nucleotides: TGTGCCACTCAAACTAGCGGGGGCACCGGGGAGCTGTTTTTT. Its protein is CATQTSGGTGELFF.

The V gene is TRBV6-5, the J gene TRBJ1-2; D remains unclear. There are 14 residues in the CDR3. V lost 0 bases to trimming and J lost 4 bases, with 9 bases between them. The V gene's germline CDR1 is MNHEY and CDR2 SVGAGI. The CDR3 DNA sequence: TGTGCCAGCAGTTACTCGATAGGGAGCTATGGCTACACCTTC. The encoded protein is CASSYSIGSYGYTF.

At least ten counts were recorded for this clonotype. CDR3 DNA: TGCGCCAGCAGCTTGGGATCAGGGGTCCCCACAGATACGCAGTATTTT. Protein sequence: CASSLGSGVPTDTQYF. The rearrangement uses TRBV5-1 and TRBJ2-3, with D possibly matching TRBD1 (6 bases). Germline-derived CDR1 and CDR2 are SGHRS and YFSETQ. The CDR3 has 16 residues. Trimming removed 0 bases from V and 2 bases from J, with 13 bases in between.

This clonotype turned up a few times. This chain links TRBV11-1 with TRBJ2-1, with D perhaps TRBD1 (5 bases). V was clipped by 6 bases and J by 7 bases, with 10 bases between them. This CDR3 spans 12 amino acids. The germline V gene has CDR1 SGHAT and CDR2 FQDESV (reference sequence). The CDR3 coding sequence is TGTGCCAGCAGTCAGGGATGGAATGAGCAGTTCTTC. Its translation is CASSQGWNEQFF.

This clonotype was seen at least ten times. The chain carries TRBV29-1 and TRBJ2-3; 10 bases align to TRBD1. The CDR3 is made up of 14 amino acids. The germline V gene encodes CDR1 SQVTM and CDR2 ANQGSEA. After removal of 5 bases from V and 4 bases from J, the junction contained 6 bases not matched to a gene. The CDR3 sequence: CSVTDRGKADTQYF. The CDR3 DNA reads as TGCAGCGTTACGGACAGGGGGAAGGCAGATACGCAGTATTTT.

The chain couples TRBV9 to TRBJ2-2; D remains ambiguous. This CDR3 spans 12 amino acids. V was shortened by 0 bases and J by 7 bases, with 4 bases between the two germline ends. Per germline, CDR1 SGDLS and CDR2 YYNGEE. In DNA, the CDR3 is TGTGCCAGCAGCGTAGAAATCGGGGAGCTGTTTTTT. This sequence encodes CASSVEIGELFF.

V gene TRBV12-3 or TRBV12-4 combines with J gene TRBJ2-2, with TRBD2 matching 9 bases. The length of the CDR3 is 15 residues. V lost 7 bases and J lost 2; bases outside the gene matches: 5. The CDR3 reads CASTLAGSNTGELFF. The CDR3 DNA reads TGTGCCAGCACCCTAGCGGGATCTAACACCGGGGAGCTGTTTTTT.

This clonotype was seen at least ten times. V is TRBV11-2 and J is TRBJ2-2; 8 bases are a match to TRBD1. Germline CDR1 and CDR2: SGHAT and FQNNGV. V shed 2 bases and J 4 bases; nucleotides not matched to a gene: 6. The CDR3 runs 16 residues. CDR3 amino acids: CASSLRTGSATGELFF. For the CDR3, the DNA is TGTGCCAGCAGCTTAAGGACAGGGAGCGCCACCGGGGAGCTGTTTTTT.

This clonotype was seen at least ten times. The chain links TRBV7-8 to TRBJ1-6; 8 bases agree with TRBD1. The CDR3 runs to 18 residues. The V gene end was trimmed by 2 bases and the J gene end by 7 bases; junction bases not matched to a gene: 13. CDR1 SGHVS and CDR2 FQNEAQ come from the germline V gene. CDR3 DNA sequence: TGTGCCAGCAGCTTATCTTCAGGACAGGGCCGAAGGAATTCACCCCTCCACTTT. Protein product: CASSLSSGQGRRNSPLHF.

This clonotype was picked up a small number of times. The rearrangement links TRBV10-3 to TRBJ1-1; a weak D match, TRBD1 (6 bases). The germline V gene encodes CDR1 ENHRY and CDR2 SYGVKD. There are 13 residues in the CDR3. The germline V and J ends were trimmed by 10 bases and 11 bases, with 23 bases remaining between them. This chain's CDR3 is CASRTGGALRAFF. DNA for the CDR3: TGTGCCAGCAGGACGGGGGGCGCTTTGCGCGCTTTCTTT.